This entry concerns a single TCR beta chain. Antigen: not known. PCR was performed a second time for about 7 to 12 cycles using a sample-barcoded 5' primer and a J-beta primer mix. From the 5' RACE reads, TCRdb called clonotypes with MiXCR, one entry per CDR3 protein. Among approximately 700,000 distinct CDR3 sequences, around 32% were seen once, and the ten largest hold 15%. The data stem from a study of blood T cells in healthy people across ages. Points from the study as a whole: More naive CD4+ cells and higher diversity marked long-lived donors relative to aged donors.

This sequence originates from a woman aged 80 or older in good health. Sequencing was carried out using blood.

CDR3 region: CASSEGPAGGTGELFF. The CDR3 bases are TGTGCCAGCAGCGAGGGCCCAGCGGGAGGGACCGGGGAGCTGTTTTTT. This chain connects TRBV7-9 to TRBJ2-2; 10 positions match TRBD2. Trimming cost V 5 bases and J 5 bases; bases outside gene matches: 8. The CDR3 length is 16 residues. Germline-derived CDR1 and CDR2 are SEHNR and FQNEAQ (reference sequence). Supplemented by reference TRBV7-9 and TRBJ2-2, the full variable domain reads DTGVSQNPRHKITKRGQNVTFRCDPISEHNRLYWYRQTLGQGPEFLTYFQNEAQLEKSRLLSDRFSAERPKGSFSTLEIQRTEQGDSAMYLCASSEGPAGGTGELFFGEGSRLTVL.